This T cell receptor beta chain originates from a study of type 1 regulatory T cells. As for the study in general: This in vitro CD4 product, T-allo10, is enriched for Tr1 cells and alloantigen-specific.

TCRdb recomputed calls from the reads with MiXCR, one row per CDR3 protein. The sample holds around 62,000 distinct CDR3 sequences, around 57% seen once. As regards this clonotype: The antigen is not known.

Graft donor-derived T-allo10 cells were described as host-alloantigen-specific, anergic, and alloantigen-specifically suppressive. Losses at the gene ends were 6 bases for V and 3 bases for J; bases not matched to a gene: 10. This CDR3 spans 17 amino acids. Germline CDR1 MNHEY, CDR2 SVGEGT. The chain employs TRBV6-2 or TRBV6-3 and TRBJ2-1, with 11 positions matching TRBD2. This TCR came from a human donor in good health. Sequencing was carried out using cultured T cells, either the whole culture or a sorted T cell fraction (not recorded which). Subset defined: Tr1-enriched cell product generated in vitro against host alloantigens. The CDR3: CASRTPLTSGVYNEQFF. The CDR3 bases are TGTGCCAGCAGGACGCCCCTGACTAGCGGGGTCTACAATGAGCAGTTCTTC.